Reported below is one TCR beta chain. Its antigen remains unknown. This sample was included in a study of T-cell memory formation after mild COVID-19. The germline V gene has CDR1 LGHNA and CDR2 YNFKEQ. V lost 9 bases and J 3 bases, leaving 7 bases between the germline ends. This CDR3 is 11 amino acids long. Study-level results: A second wave expanding day 15 to 37 was CD4+-biased; contracting clones were balanced.

TCRdb re-analysed the 5' RACE reads in MiXCR, keeping a single row per CDR3 protein. The sample shows about 250,000 distinct CDR3 sequences, less than 20% of them seen only once. V usage is TRBV4-2 and J usage is TRBJ2-3; D unresolved. Sequenced material: PBMCs or a T cell subset sorted from them (not recorded which). This clonotype originated in an adult woman who had mild COVID-19 (a few samples of this study predate the infection). Cell type and time point are not known. The CDR3 region is CASAQTDTQYF. The CDR3 DNA is TGTGCCAGTGCACAGACAGATACGCAGTATTTT.